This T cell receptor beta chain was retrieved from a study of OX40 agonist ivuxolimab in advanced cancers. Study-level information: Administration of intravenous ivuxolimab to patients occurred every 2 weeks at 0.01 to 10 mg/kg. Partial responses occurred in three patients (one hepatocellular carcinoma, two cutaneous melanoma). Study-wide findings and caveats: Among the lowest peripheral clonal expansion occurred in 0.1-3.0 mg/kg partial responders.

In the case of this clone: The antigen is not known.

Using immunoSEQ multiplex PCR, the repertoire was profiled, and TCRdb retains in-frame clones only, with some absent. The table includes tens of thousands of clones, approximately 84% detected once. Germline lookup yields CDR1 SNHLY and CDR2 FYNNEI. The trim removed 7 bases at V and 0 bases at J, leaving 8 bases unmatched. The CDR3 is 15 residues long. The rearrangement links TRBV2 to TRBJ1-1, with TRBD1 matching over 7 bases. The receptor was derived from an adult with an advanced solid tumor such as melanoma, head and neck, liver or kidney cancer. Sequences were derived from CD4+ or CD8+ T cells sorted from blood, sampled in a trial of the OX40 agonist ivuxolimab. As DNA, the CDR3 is TGTGCCAGCACGGCTAGACAGGGAGTGAACACTGAAGCTTTCTTT. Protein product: CASTARQGVNTEAFF.